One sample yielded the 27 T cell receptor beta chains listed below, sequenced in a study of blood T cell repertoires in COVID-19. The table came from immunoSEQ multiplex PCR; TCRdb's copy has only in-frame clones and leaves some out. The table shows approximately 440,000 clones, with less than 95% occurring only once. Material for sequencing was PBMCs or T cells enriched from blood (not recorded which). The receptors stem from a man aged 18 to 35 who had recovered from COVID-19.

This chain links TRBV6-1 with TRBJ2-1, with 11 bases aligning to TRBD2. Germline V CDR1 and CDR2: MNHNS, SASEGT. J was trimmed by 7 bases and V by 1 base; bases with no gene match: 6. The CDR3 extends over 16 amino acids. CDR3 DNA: TGTGCCAGCAGTGAAGTAGTAGCGGGAGGGACAAATGAGCAGTTCTTC. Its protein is CASSEVVAGGTNEQFF.

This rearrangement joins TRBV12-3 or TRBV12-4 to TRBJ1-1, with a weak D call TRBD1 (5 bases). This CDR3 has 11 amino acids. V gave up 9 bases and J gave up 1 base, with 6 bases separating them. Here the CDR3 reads CASQGNTEAFF. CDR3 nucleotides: TGTGCCAGTCAGGGGAACACTGAAGCTTTCTTT.

CDR3 in DNA: TGTGCCAGCAGCTGGCAGATTAATTCACCCCTCCACTTT. Protein: CASSWQINSPLHF. The V and J genes are TRBV5-6 and TRBJ1-6; D is uncertain. Germline V gene data show CDR1 as SGHDT and CDR2 as YYEEEE. V was shortened by 3 bases and J by 6 bases, with 7 bases between the two germline ends. The CDR3 length is 13 residues.

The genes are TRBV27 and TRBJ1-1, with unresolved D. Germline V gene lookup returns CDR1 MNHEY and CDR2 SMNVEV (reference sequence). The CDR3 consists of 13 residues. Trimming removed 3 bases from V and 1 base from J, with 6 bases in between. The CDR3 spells CASSFSRNTEAFF. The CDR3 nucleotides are TGTGCCAGCAGTTTTAGCAGGAACACTGAAGCTTTCTTT.

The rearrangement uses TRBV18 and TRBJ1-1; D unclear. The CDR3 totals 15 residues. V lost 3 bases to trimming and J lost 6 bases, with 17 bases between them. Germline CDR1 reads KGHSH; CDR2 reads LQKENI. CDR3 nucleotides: TGTGCCAGCTCACCCAGTTCGGGTACTGTCTCTGAAGCTTTCTTT. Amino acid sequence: CASSPSSGTVSEAFF.

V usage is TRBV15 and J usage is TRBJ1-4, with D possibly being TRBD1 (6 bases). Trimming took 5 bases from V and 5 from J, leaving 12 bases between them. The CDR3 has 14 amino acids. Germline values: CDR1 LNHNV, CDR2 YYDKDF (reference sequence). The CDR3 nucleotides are TGTGCCACCAGCGCCCGGGGGGCGAATGAAAAACTGTTTTTT. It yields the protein CATSARGANEKLFF.

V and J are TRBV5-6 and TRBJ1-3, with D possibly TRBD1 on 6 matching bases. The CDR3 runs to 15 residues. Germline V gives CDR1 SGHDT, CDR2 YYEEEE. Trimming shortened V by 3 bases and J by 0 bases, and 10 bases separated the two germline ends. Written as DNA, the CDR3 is TGTGCCAGCAGCTGGGGGCAGAGCTCTGGAAACACCATATATTTT. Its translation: CASSWGQSSGNTIYF.

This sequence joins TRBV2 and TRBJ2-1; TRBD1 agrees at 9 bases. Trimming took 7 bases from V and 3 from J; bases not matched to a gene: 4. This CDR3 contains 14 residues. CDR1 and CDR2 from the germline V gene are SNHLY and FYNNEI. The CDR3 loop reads CASKPGQGYNEQFF. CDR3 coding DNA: TGTGCCAGCAAACCGGGACAGGGCTACAATGAGCAGTTCTTC.

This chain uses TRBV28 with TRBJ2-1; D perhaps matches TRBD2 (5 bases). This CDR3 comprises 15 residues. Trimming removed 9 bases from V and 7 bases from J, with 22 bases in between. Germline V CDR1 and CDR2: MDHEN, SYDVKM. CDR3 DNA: TGTGCCAGTTACGGGCAACTCCAACCGGGGAATGAGCAGTTCTTC. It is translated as CASYGQLQPGNEQFF.

The CDR3 is CSASGGGTRGSNQPQHF. DNA of the CDR3: TGCAGTGCTAGTGGGGGAGGGACAAGGGGGAGCAATCAGCCCCAGCATTTT. The chain joins TRBV20-1 to TRBJ1-5; possible D gene TRBD1, 6 bases. This CDR3 has 17 amino acids. CDR1 is DFQATT, CDR2 SNEGSKA, per germline (reference sequence). V was trimmed by 3 bases and J by 1 base, leaving 19 bases between them.

CDR3 nucleotide sequence: TGTGCCAGTAGCGGACTAGCGGGAGATCAATCCGGGGAGCTGTTTTTT. Amino acid sequence: CASSGLAGDQSGELFF. The rearrangement joins TRBV19 to TRBJ2-2; 13 bases line up with TRBD2. The CDR3 spans 16 residues. Trimming cost V 6 bases and J 6 bases; bases outside gene matches: 7. Germline V gene data show CDR1 as LNHDA and CDR2 as SQIVND (reference sequence).

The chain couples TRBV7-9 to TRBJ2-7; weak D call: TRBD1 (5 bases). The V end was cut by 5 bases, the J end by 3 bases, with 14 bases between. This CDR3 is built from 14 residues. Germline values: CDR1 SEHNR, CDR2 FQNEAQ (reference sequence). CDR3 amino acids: CASSPAKGHYEQYF. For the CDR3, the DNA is TGTGCCAGCAGCCCTGCCAAGGGGCACTACGAGCAGTACTTC.

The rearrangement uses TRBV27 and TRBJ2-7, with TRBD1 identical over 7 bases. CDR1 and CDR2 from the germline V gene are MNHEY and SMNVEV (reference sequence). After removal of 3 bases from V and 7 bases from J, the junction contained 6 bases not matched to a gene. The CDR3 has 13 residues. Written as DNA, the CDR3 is TGTGCCAGCAGTTTTTTCGGACAGGCGGAGCAGTACTTC. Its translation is CASSFFGQAEQYF.

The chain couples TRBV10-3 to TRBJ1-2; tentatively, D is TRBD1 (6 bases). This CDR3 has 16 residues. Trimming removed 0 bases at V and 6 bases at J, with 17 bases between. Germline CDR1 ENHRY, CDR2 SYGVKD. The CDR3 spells CAISESTHVSGDGYTF. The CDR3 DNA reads TGTGCCATCAGTGAGTCGACTCATGTTTCAGGGGATGGCTACACCTTC.

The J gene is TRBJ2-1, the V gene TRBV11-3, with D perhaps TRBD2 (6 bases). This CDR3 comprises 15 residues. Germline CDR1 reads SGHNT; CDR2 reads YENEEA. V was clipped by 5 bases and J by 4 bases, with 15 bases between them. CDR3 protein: CASSLGIAVYNEQFF. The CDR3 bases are TGTGCCAGCAGCCTGGGGATAGCGGTATACAATGAGCAGTTCTTC.

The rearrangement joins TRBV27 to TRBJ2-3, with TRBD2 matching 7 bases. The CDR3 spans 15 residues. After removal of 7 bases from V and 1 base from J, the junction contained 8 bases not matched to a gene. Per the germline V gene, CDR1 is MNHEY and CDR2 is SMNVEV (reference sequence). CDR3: CASMRGGGRTDTQYF. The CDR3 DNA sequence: TGTGCCAGCATGAGGGGCGGGGGTCGCACAGATACGCAGTATTTT.

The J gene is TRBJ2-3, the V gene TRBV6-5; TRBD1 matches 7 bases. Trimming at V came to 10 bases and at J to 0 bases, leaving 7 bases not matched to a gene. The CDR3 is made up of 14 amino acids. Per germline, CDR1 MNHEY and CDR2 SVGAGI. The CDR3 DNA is TGTGCCACCAGACAGACAGGGAGCACAGATACGCAGTATTTT. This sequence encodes CATRQTGSTDTQYF.

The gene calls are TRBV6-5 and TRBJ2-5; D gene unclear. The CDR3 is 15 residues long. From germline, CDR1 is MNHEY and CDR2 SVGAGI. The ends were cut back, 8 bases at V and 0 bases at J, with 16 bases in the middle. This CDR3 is CASYSRSSHQETQYF. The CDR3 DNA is TGTGCCAGCTACTCTCGGAGCAGCCACCAAGAGACCCAGTACTTC.

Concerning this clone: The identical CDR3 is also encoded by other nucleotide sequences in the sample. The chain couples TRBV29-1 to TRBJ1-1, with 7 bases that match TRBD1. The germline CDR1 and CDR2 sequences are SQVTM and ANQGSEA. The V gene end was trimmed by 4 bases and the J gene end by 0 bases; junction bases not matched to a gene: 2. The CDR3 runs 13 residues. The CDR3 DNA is TGCAGCGTTGGGACAGGCCTGAACACTGAAGCTTTCTTT. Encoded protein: CSVGTGLNTEAFF.

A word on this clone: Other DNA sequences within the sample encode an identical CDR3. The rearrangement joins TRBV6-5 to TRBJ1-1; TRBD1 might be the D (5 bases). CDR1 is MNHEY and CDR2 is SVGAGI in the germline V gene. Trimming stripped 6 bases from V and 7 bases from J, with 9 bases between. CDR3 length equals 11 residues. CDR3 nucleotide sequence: TGTGCCAGCAGCCGTGACAGTGAAGCTTTCTTT. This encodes CASSRDSEAFF.

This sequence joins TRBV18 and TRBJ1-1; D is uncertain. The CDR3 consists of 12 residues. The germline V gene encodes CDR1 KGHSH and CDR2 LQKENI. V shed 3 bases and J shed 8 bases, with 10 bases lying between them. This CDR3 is CASSPRQAEAFF. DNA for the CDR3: TGTGCCAGCTCACCCCGGCAGGCCGAAGCTTTCTTT.

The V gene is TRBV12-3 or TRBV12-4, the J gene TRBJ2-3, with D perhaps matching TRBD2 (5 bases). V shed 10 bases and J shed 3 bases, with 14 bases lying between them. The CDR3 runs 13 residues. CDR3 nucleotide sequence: TGTGCCACCTCGGCCCGGGGAACAGATACGCAGTATTTT. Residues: CATSARGTDTQYF.

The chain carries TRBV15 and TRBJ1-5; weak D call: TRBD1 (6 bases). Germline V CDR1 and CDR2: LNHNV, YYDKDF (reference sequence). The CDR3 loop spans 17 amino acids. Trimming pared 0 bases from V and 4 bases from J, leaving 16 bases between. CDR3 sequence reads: CATSREGALEANQPQHF. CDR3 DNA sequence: TGTGCCACCAGCAGAGAGGGGGCCCTGGAGGCAAATCAGCCCCAGCATTTT.

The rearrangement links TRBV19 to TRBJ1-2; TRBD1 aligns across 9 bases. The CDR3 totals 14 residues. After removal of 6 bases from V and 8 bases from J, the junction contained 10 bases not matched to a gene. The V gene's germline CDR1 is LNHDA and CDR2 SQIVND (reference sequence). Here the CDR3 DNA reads TGTGCCAGTAGCGCCGGGACAGGGTTCGGAGGCTACACCTTC. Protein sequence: CASSAGTGFGGYTF.

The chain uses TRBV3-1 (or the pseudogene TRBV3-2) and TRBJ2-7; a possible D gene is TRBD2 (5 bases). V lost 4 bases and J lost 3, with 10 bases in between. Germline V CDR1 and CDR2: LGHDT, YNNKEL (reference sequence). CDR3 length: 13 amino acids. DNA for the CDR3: TGTGCCAGCAGCCTCCGGGGAGTCTACGAGCAGTACTTC. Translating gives CASSLRGVYEQYF.

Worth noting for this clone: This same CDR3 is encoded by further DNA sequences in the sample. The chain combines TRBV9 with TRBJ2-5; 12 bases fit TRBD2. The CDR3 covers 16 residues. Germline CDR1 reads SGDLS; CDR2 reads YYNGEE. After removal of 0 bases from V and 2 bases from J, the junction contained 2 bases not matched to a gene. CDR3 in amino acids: CASSVGTSGVQETQYF. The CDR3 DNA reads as TGTGCCAGCAGCGTAGGGACTAGCGGGGTACAAGAGACCCAGTACTTC.

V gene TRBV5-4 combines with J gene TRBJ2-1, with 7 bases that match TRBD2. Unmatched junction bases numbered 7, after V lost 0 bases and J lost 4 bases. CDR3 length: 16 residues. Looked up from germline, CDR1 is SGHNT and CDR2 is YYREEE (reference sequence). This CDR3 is CASSLDASGTYNEQFF. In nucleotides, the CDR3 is TGTGCCAGCAGCTTGGATGCCAGCGGGACTTACAATGAGCAGTTCTTC.